A selection of T cell receptor beta chains follows, all from one sample in a study of blood T cell repertoires in COVID-19. Sequenced by immunoSEQ multiplex PCR; TCRdb stores in-frame clones only, minus some. Seen here are roughly 220,000 clones, 75% to 90% observed once, and the top ten hold 3% to 3.5%. Sequencing was done on a sample of PBMCs or T cells enriched from blood (not recorded which). The receptors stem from a woman aged 18-29 years in a cohort exposed to, infected with or recovered from COVID-19 (not recorded which). CDR3s include the opening cysteine and the closing phenylalanine or tryptophan. A D gene is named only where the DNA matches it firmly. Clone size is given for some rows only: seen once, a few or many times, or a class if the clone is expanded.

CDR3aa: CASSWNAEGDTQYF
CDR3nt: TGTGCCAGCAGCTGGAACGCGGAGGGGGATACGCAGTATTTT
j_gene: TRBJ2-3
v_gene: TRBV5-4
d_gene: .
abundance: .

CDR3aa: CASSSIGTGGHEQFF
CDR3nt: TGTGCCAGCAGCTCGATCGGGACAGGGGGCCATGAGCAGTTCTTC
j_gene: TRBJ2-1
v_gene: TRBV14
d_gene: TRBD1
abundance: .

CDR3aa: CASSYSGLAGDNEQFF
CDR3nt: TGTGCCAGCAGTTACTCAGGACTAGCGGGGGACAATGAGCAGTTCTTC
j_gene: TRBJ2-1
v_gene: TRBV6-5
d_gene: TRBD2
abundance: .

CDR3aa: CASSPGGRGTYNEQFF
CDR3nt: TGTGCCAGCAGCCCAGGGGGCAGGGGGACCTACAATGAGCAGTTCTTC
j_gene: TRBJ2-1
v_gene: TRBV9
d_gene: TRBD1
abundance: .

CDR3aa: CASSEDEREKNEQFF
CDR3nt: TGCGCCAGCAGTGAGGATGAGCGGGAGAAGAATGAGCAGTTCTTC
j_gene: TRBJ2-1
v_gene: TRBV10-1
d_gene: TRBD2
abundance: .

CDR3aa: CASSPSAGNPVSSLHF
CDR3nt: TGTGCCAGCTCACCTTCCGCCGGGAATCCTGTTTCGTCCCTCCACTTT
j_gene: TRBJ1-6
v_gene: TRBV18
d_gene: .
abundance: .

CDR3aa: CASSLLVIIAGDRTDTQYF
CDR3nt: TGTGCCAGCAGCTTGTTGGTCATTATAGCGGGAGATCGCACAGATACGCAGTATTTT
j_gene: TRBJ2-3
v_gene: TRBV5-5
d_gene: TRBD2
abundance: .

CDR3aa: CASSPSTSSGRIQYF
CDR3nt: TGTGCCAGCAGCCCCTCGACTAGTTCGGGTCGCATTCAGTACTTC
j_gene: TRBJ2-4
v_gene: TRBV9
d_gene: .
abundance: .

CDR3aa: CASSLGGGGPGEQYF
CDR3nt: TGCGCCAGCAGCTTGGGAGGGGGAGGGCCCGGCGAGCAGTACTTC
j_gene: TRBJ2-7
v_gene: TRBV5-1
d_gene: .
abundance: .

CDR3aa: CASSIGQGSYEQYF
CDR3nt: TGTGCCAGCAGCATTGGACAGGGCTCCTACGAGCAGTACTTC
j_gene: TRBJ2-7
v_gene: TRBV7-8
d_gene: TRBD1
abundance: .

CDR3aa: CASSFRQGDRYTF
CDR3nt: TGTGCCAGCAGCTTTCGACAGGGGGACCGCTACACCTTC
j_gene: TRBJ1-2
v_gene: TRBV7-2
d_gene: TRBD1
abundance: .

CDR3aa: CASQLGGVNSPLHF
CDR3nt: TGTGCCAGCCAACTAGGAGGGGTAAATTCACCCCTCCACTTT
j_gene: TRBJ1-6
v_gene: TRBV6-5
d_gene: .
abundance: .

CDR3aa: CAWSAGDRGYEQYF
CDR3nt: TGTGCCTGGAGCGCAGGAGACAGGGGTTACGAGCAGTACTTC
j_gene: TRBJ2-7
v_gene: TRBV30
d_gene: TRBD1
abundance: .

CDR3aa: CSVERTSGTDTQYF
CDR3nt: TGCAGCGTTGAGAGGACTAGCGGCACAGATACGCAGTATTTT
j_gene: TRBJ2-3
v_gene: TRBV29-1
d_gene: TRBD2
abundance: few

CDR3aa: CASSRYRGGQASEQYF
CDR3nt: TGTGCCAGCAGCCGATACCGGGGGGGCCAAGCGTCCGAGCAGTACTTC
j_gene: TRBJ2-7
v_gene: TRBV5-4
d_gene: TRBD2
abundance: .

CDR3aa: CASSLASGGHNEQFF
CDR3nt: TGTGCCAGCAGCTTAGCTAGCGGGGGACACAATGAGCAGTTCTTC
j_gene: TRBJ2-1
v_gene: TRBV11-1
d_gene: TRBD2
abundance: .

CDR3aa: CASTQTNYGYTF
CDR3nt: TGTGCCAGCACCCAAACTAACTATGGCTACACCTTC
j_gene: TRBJ1-2
v_gene: TRBV5-4
d_gene: .
abundance: few

CDR3aa: CASSLISSTDTQYF
CDR3nt: TGTGCCAGCAGCTTGATCAGTAGCACAGATACGCAGTATTTT
j_gene: TRBJ2-3
v_gene: TRBV13
d_gene: .
abundance: .

CDR3aa: CASSISISGIYNEQFF
CDR3nt: TGCGCCAGCAGCATTTCGATTAGCGGGATCTACAATGAGCAGTTCTTC
j_gene: TRBJ2-1
v_gene: TRBV5-1
d_gene: TRBD2
abundance: .

CDR3aa: CASSPRSSGRKDNEQFF
CDR3nt: TGTGCCAGTAGTCCAAGGAGTAGCGGGAGGAAGGATAATGAGCAGTTCTTC
j_gene: TRBJ2-1
v_gene: TRBV19
d_gene: TRBD2
abundance: .

CDR3aa: CASAETGGTEAFF
CDR3nt: TGTGCCAGCGCCGAGACAGGGGGAACTGAAGCTTTCTTT
j_gene: TRBJ1-1
v_gene: TRBV2
d_gene: TRBD1
abundance: .

CDR3aa: CATSDHSTPNYGYTF
CDR3nt: TGTGCCACCAGTGACCATTCAACTCCTAACTATGGCTACACCTTC
j_gene: TRBJ1-2
v_gene: TRBV24-1
d_gene: .
abundance: .

CDR3aa: CASSVLAGGPRQTQYF
CDR3nt: TGTGCCAGCAGCGTCCTAGCGGGGGGGCCTAGGCAGACCCAGTACTTC
j_gene: TRBJ2-5
v_gene: TRBV5-6
d_gene: TRBD2
abundance: few

CDR3aa: CASSLGQKGETQYF
CDR3nt: TGCGCCAGCAGCTTGGGACAGAAGGGAGAGACCCAGTACTTC
j_gene: TRBJ2-5
v_gene: TRBV5-1
d_gene: .
abundance: few

CDR3aa: CASGIPGQGSSGANVLTF
CDR3nt: TGTGCCAGTGGGATACCGGGACAGGGGTCTTCTGGGGCCAACGTCCTGACTTTC
j_gene: TRBJ2-6
v_gene: TRBV28
d_gene: TRBD1
abundance: .

CDR3aa: CASSDNGGYTEAFF
CDR3nt: TGTGCCAGCAGTGATAATGGCGGTTACACTGAAGCTTTCTTT
j_gene: TRBJ1-1
v_gene: TRBV6-1
d_gene: .
abundance: .

CDR3aa: CASSQTSGVHYGYTF
CDR3nt: TGTGCCAGCAGCCAAACCTCAGGGGTCCACTATGGCTACACCTTC
j_gene: TRBJ1-2
v_gene: TRBV4-2
d_gene: .
abundance: .

CDR3aa: CASSQTANYGYTF
CDR3nt: TGCGCCAGCAGCCAGACAGCTAACTATGGCTACACCTTC
j_gene: TRBJ1-2
v_gene: TRBV5-1
d_gene: .
abundance: .

CDR3aa: CAWGKGVGMDF
CDR3nt: TGTGCCTGGGGCAAGGGGGTTGGTATGGACTTC
j_gene: TRBJ2-7
v_gene: TRBV30
d_gene: .
abundance: .

CDR3aa: CASSPGGGSFNEQFF
CDR3nt: TGTGCCAGCAGCCCCGGGGGCGGGAGTTTCAATGAGCAGTTCTTC
j_gene: TRBJ2-1
v_gene: TRBV6-6
d_gene: .
abundance: .

CDR3aa: CASGSIYEQYF
CDR3nt: TGTGCCAGCGGGAGTATCTACGAGCAGTACTTC
j_gene: TRBJ2-7
v_gene: TRBV7-9
d_gene: .
abundance: .

CDR3aa: CVRSSGQASNQPQHF
CDR3nt: TGTGTCAGAAGCTCGGGACAGGCTAGCAATCAGCCCCAGCATTTT
j_gene: TRBJ1-5
v_gene: TRBV7-5
d_gene: .
abundance: .

CDR3aa: CASSGGQGYLDYGYTF
CDR3nt: TGTGCCAGCAGTGGGGGACAGGGATATTTAGACTATGGCTACACCTTC
j_gene: TRBJ1-2
v_gene: TRBV6-6
d_gene: TRBD1
abundance: .

CDR3aa: CATSRARVGNQPQHF
CDR3nt: TGTGCCACCAGCAGAGCGCGGGTCGGCAATCAGCCCCAGCATTTT
j_gene: TRBJ1-5
v_gene: TRBV15
d_gene: .
abundance: .

CDR3aa: CASSPGGWDTGELFF
CDR3nt: TGCGCCAGCAGCCCAGGGGGTTGGGACACCGGGGAGCTGTTTTTT
j_gene: TRBJ2-2
v_gene: TRBV5-1
d_gene: TRBD1
abundance: .

CDR3aa: CASSLAVAGFGNTQYF
CDR3nt: TGTGCCAGCAGCTTGGCGGTTGCGGGTTTCGGGAATACGCAGTATTTT
j_gene: TRBJ2-3
v_gene: TRBV5-5
d_gene: .
abundance: .

CDR3aa: CAWSRTSAPTYNEQFF
CDR3nt: TGTGCCTGGAGCCGAACTAGCGCCCCGACCTACAATGAGCAGTTCTTC
j_gene: TRBJ2-1
v_gene: TRBV30
d_gene: TRBD2
abundance: .

CDR3aa: CASSLTLGAGGGNEQFF
CDR3nt: TGTGCCAGCAGCTTGACCCTAGGGGCGGGAGGAGGTAATGAGCAGTTCTTC
j_gene: TRBJ2-1
v_gene: TRBV11-3
d_gene: TRBD2
abundance: once

CDR3aa: CASRAGTGAYGYTF
CDR3nt: TGTGCCAGCAGGGCCGGGACAGGGGCCTATGGCTACACCTTC
j_gene: TRBJ1-2
v_gene: TRBV5-4
d_gene: TRBD1
abundance: .

CDR3aa: CASRETGGVTGANVLTF
CDR3nt: TGTGCCAGCAGGGAGACAGGGGGTGTTACAGGGGCCAACGTCCTGACTTTC
j_gene: TRBJ2-6
v_gene: TRBV2
d_gene: TRBD1
abundance: .

CDR3aa: CASGPWGERNEQFF
CDR3nt: TGTGCTAGTGGTCCATGGGGGGAGCGCAATGAGCAGTTCTTC
j_gene: TRBJ2-1
v_gene: TRBV12-5
d_gene: .
abundance: .

CDR3aa: CASSLGQGIFGYTF
CDR3nt: TGTGCCAGCAGCTTAGGACAGGGGATCTTTGGCTACACCTTC
j_gene: TRBJ1-2
v_gene: TRBV7-2
d_gene: TRBD1
abundance: .

CDR3aa: CASSAGPRGQPQHF
CDR3nt: TGTGCCAGCAGTGCGGGACCCAGGGGACAGCCCCAGCATTTT
j_gene: TRBJ1-5
v_gene: TRBV2
d_gene: .
abundance: .

CDR3aa: CASSQGSGQYNSPLHF
CDR3nt: TGTGCCAGCAGCCAAGGATCGGGACAGTATAATTCACCCCTCCACTTT
j_gene: TRBJ1-6
v_gene: TRBV3-1/TRBV3-2
d_gene: TRBD1
abundance: .

CDR3aa: CASSMSSTATNYGYTF
CDR3nt: TGTGCCAGTAGTATGTCCTCGACAGCTACTAACTATGGCTACACCTTC
j_gene: TRBJ1-2
v_gene: TRBV19
d_gene: .
abundance: .

CDR3aa: CASSQVRGAGYNEQFF
CDR3nt: TGCGCCAGCAGTCAAGTGCGCGGGGCCGGATACAATGAGCAGTTCTTC
j_gene: TRBJ2-1
v_gene: TRBV5-1
d_gene: .
abundance: .

CDR3aa: CASSYDRSTGNTIYF
CDR3nt: TGTGCCAGCAGTTACGACAGATCGACTGGAAACACCATATATTTT
j_gene: TRBJ1-3
v_gene: TRBV6-5
d_gene: .
abundance: many

CDR3aa: CATLGDRAHQGPNTEAFF
CDR3nt: TGTGCCACGCTGGGGGACAGGGCGCACCAGGGACCGAACACTGAAGCTTTCTTT
j_gene: TRBJ1-1
v_gene: TRBV10-3
d_gene: TRBD1
abundance: once

CDR3aa: CASSSDRVGRTEAFF
CDR3nt: TGCGCCAGCAGCTCCGACAGGGTAGGGAGAACTGAAGCTTTCTTT
j_gene: TRBJ1-1
v_gene: TRBV5-1
d_gene: TRBD1
abundance: once

CDR3aa: CASSFQGGYTF
CDR3nt: TGTGCCAGCAGCTTCCAGGGCGGCTACACCTTC
j_gene: TRBJ1-2
v_gene: TRBV5-6
d_gene: .
abundance: .

CDR3aa: CASVEDSSTDTQYF
CDR3nt: TGTGCCAGCGTGGAGGACAGCAGCACAGATACGCAGTATTTT
j_gene: TRBJ2-3
v_gene: TRBV28
d_gene: .
abundance: .

CDR3aa: CASSSDRGQLGYTF
CDR3nt: TGTGCCAGCAGTTCTGACAGAGGTCAACTCGGCTACACCTTC
j_gene: TRBJ1-2
v_gene: TRBV2
d_gene: .
abundance: .

CDR3aa: CASSQIAGVSDTQYF
CDR3nt: TGTGCCAGCTCCCAAATTGCGGGAGTCTCAGATACGCAGTATTTT
j_gene: TRBJ2-3
v_gene: TRBV2
d_gene: TRBD2
abundance: .